This T cell receptor beta chain derives from a study of blood T cell repertoires in COVID-19. Whole-study context: COVID-19 samples from acute and convalescent phases originated in the United States, Italy and Spain.

Repertoires were generated with immunoSEQ multiplex PCR, while TCRdb's copy carries only in-frame clones and drops some. The sample includes 85,000 to 100,000 clones, 84% of them seen just once. The V gene lost 6 bases and the J gene lost 5 bases, with 11 bases spanning the gap. Germline CDR1 is LNHDA and CDR2 is SQIVND (reference sequence). CDR3 length equals 14 residues. This clone was seen only a few times. The TCR comes from a human donor in a cohort sampled during active COVID-19. Sequencing input: peripheral blood. V is TRBV19 and J is TRBJ1-6; TRBD1 is a possible D gene (5 bases). The CDR3 region is CASRGPGDNSPLHF. The CDR3 nucleotides are TGTGCCAGTAGGGGGCCGGGAGATAATTCACCCCTCCACTTT.